This T cell receptor beta chain was found in a study of blood T cells in healthy people across ages. Findings of the study overall: Observed TCR beta diversity per million T cells went down as age went up. This fall followed a roughly linear course with age.

A J-beta primer mix and a sample-barcoded 5' primer were used in a second PCR of about 7 to 12 cycles. TCRdb processed the 5' RACE reads anew with MiXCR; each CDR3 protein has one entry. The sample carries about 1.4 million distinct CDR3 sequences, around 59% recorded once. Remarks on this clonotype: Its matching antigen is unknown.

The length of the CDR3 is 14 residues. Germline assignment: CDR1 MNHEY and CDR2 SVGAGI. After removal of 8 bases from V and 2 bases from J, the junction contained 3 bases not matched to a gene. The receptor's source is a young man in good health. This sequence joins TRBV6-5 and TRBJ2-3; 11 bases align to TRBD2. Sequencing was done on a sample of blood. The CDR3 DNA reads as TGTGCCAGCCGGACTAGCGGGTTCACAGATACGCAGTATTTT. Translated, it gives CASRTSGFTDTQYF.